One and the same sample provided the 23 T cell receptor beta chains below, sequenced in a study of T cell responses to AZD1222 COVID-19 vaccine. The data were produced by immunoSEQ multiplex PCR, yet TCRdb's version contains in-frame clones alone and is incomplete. Seen here are about 76,000 clones, 88% observed once, and the top ten hold roughly 4.3%. The starting material was peripheral blood, obtained on day 0 of MenACWY control vaccination. These receptors were taken from an adult in good health.

J is TRBJ2-7 and V is TRBV5-1, with 11 bases fitting TRBD2. Trimming removed 4 bases from V and 3 bases from J; junction bases left unmatched: 6. The CDR3 totals 15 residues. Germline values: CDR1 SGHRS, CDR2 YFSETQ. CDR3 in amino acids: CASSPTGTSGYEQYF. The CDR3, as DNA: TGCGCCAGCAGCCCGACCGGGACTAGCGGCTACGAGCAGTACTTC.

The chain uses TRBV12-3 or TRBV12-4 and TRBJ1-6; D gene uncertain. V gave up 3 bases and J gave up 14 bases, with 14 bases separating them. The length of the CDR3 is 13 residues. The CDR3 sequence is CASSLTDLWALHF. Written as DNA, the CDR3 is TGTGCCAGCAGTTTGACGGATTTATGGGCCCTCCACTTT.

J is TRBJ2-1 and V is TRBV19, with D perhaps matching TRBD2 (6 bases). Trimming left V 1 base short and J 2 bases short, with 12 bases between. The CDR3 spans 16 residues. In germline, CDR1 is LNHDA, CDR2 SQIVND (reference sequence). The CDR3 nucleotides are TGTGCCAGTAGTATAGGACGGGAGTCGCCCTACAATGAGCAGTTCTTC. Its protein is CASSIGRESPYNEQFF.

The chain has TRBV28 and TRBJ2-3, with TRBD1 matching 8 bases. CDR1 and CDR2 (germline): MDHEN, SYDVKM. This CDR3 has 14 residues. V trimming: 6 bases; J trimming: 0 bases; junction bases outside the gene matches: 2. DNA of the CDR3: TGTGCCAGCAGGACAGGGGTGAGCACAGATACGCAGTATTTT. This codes for CASRTGVSTDTQYF.

This sequence joins TRBV20-1 and TRBJ1-1; D gene ambiguous. V lost 2 bases and J 11 bases, leaving 9 bases between the germline ends. The germline V gene encodes CDR1 DFQATT and CDR2 SNEGSKA (reference sequence). The length of the CDR3 is 10 residues. The CDR3 DNA sequence: TGCAGTGCTAGATTGGAGATGGCTTTCTTT. Its translation: CSARLEMAFF.

V usage is TRBV11-2 and J usage is TRBJ1-2, with 10 bases fitting TRBD1. With V trimmed by 0 bases and J by 7 bases, 2 bases remained unmatched. CDR1 is SGHAT and CDR2 is FQNNGV in the germline V gene. The CDR3 spans 14 residues. DNA for the CDR3: TGTGCCAGCAGCTTAGATAGGACAGGGGGTGGCTACACCTTC. Encoded protein: CASSLDRTGGGYTF.

The J gene is TRBJ1-5, the V gene TRBV19; D gene unclear. CDR3 length: 15 residues. The germline CDR1 and CDR2 sequences are LNHDA and SQIVND (reference sequence). The V end lost 4 bases, the J end lost 5 bases, and 15 bases lay between the germline ends. The CDR3 reads CASSSPTTVYQPQHF. The CDR3 DNA follows: TGTGCCAGTAGTAGTCCGACGACGGTCTATCAGCCCCAGCATTTT.

A single count supports this clone. V is TRBV28 and J is TRBJ1-4, with TRBD1 identical over 7 bases. V lost 6 bases, J lost 8 bases, and 6 bases stayed unmatched. Germline-derived CDR1 and CDR2 are MDHEN and SYDVKM. The CDR3 extends over 13 amino acids. CDR3 sequence: CASRQGREEKLFF. The DNA for the CDR3 is TGTGCCAGCAGACAGGGGCGGGAGGAAAAACTGTTTTTT. The full variable domain, completed using reference TRBV28 and TRBJ1-4, is DVKVTQSSRYLVKRTGEKVFLECVQDMDHENMFWYRQDPGLGLRLIYFSYDVKMKEKGDIPEGYSVSREKKERFSLILESASTNQTSMYLCASRQGREEKLFFGSGTQLSVL.

This clone was seen once. This chain links TRBV25-1 with TRBJ2-3; unclear D gene. The V end was cut by 3 bases, the J end by 0 bases, with 13 bases between. There are 16 residues in the CDR3. Germline values: CDR1 MGHDK, CDR2 SYGVNS. The CDR3 sequence: CASSELRMESTDTQYF. The DNA for the CDR3 is TGTGCCAGCAGTGAGTTGAGAATGGAGAGCACAGATACGCAGTATTTT.

In this sample, this clone turned up once. The J gene is TRBJ1-2, the V gene TRBV7-2; weak D call: TRBD1 (5 bases). CDR1 is SGHTA, CDR2 FQGNSA, per germline. CDR3 size: 12 residues. Between the trimmed V and J ends, which lost 5 bases and 5 bases, there was a span of 9 bases. This CDR3 reads CASSPGRYGYTF. The CDR3 DNA reads as TGTGCCAGCAGCCCAGGGAGGTATGGCTACACCTTC.

The V call is TRBV5-1, the J call TRBJ2-5; 9 bases map to TRBD1. Germline assignment: CDR1 SGHRS and CDR2 YFSETQ. V dropped 0 bases and J dropped 5; count of bases not matched to a gene: 5. This CDR3 contains 15 residues. CDR3 amino acids: CASSLAGTGQETQYF. The CDR3, as DNA: TGCGCCAGCAGCTTGGCAGGGACAGGGCAGGAGACCCAGTACTTC.

The CDR3 DNA sequence: TGTGCCAGCCTGGACACAAAGAACACTGAAGCTTTCTTT. Translated, it gives CASLDTKNTEAFF. This chain joins TRBV5-5 and TRBJ1-1, with D perhaps matching TRBD1 (5 bases). CDR3 length: 13 amino acids. Germline CDR1 reads SGHKS; CDR2 reads YYEKEE (reference sequence). V was trimmed by 7 bases and J by 1 base, leaving 11 bases between them. Full variable domain (missing parts from reference TRBV5-5 and TRBJ1-1): DAGVTQSPTHLIKTRGQQVTLRCSPISGHKSVSWYQQVLGQGPQFIFQYYEKEERGRGNFPDRFSARQFPNYSSELNVNALLLGDSALYLCASLDTKNTEAFFGQGTRLTVV.

The chain uses TRBV24-1 and TRBJ2-2, with a possible D match to TRBD1 (6 bases). The V end lost 4 bases, the J end lost 1 base, and 12 bases lay between the germline ends. This CDR3 has 16 amino acids. Per the germline V gene, CDR1 is KGHDR and CDR2 is SFDVKD. This CDR3 is CATSDPGHLNTGELFF. The DNA of the CDR3 is TGTGCCACCAGTGACCCGGGACATCTGAACACCGGGGAGCTGTTTTTT.

V gene TRBV5-4 combines with J gene TRBJ1-4, with D perhaps matching TRBD1 (5 bases). The CDR3 contains 14 residues. Germline CDR1 SGHNT, CDR2 YYREEE (reference sequence). The V end was cut by 5 bases, the J end by 7 bases, with 15 bases between. The CDR3 bases are TGTGCCAGCAGTACTGTCGGGGCTGGTGAAAAACTGTTTTTT. This sequence encodes CASSTVGAGEKLFF.

The CDR3 region is CASSPTDSVNEQFF. The CDR3 region has the DNA TGTGCCAGCAGTCCGACAGACAGCGTCAATGAGCAGTTCTTC. The rearrangement uses TRBV28 and TRBJ2-1, with a tentative D call TRBD1 (5 bases). Germline V lookup: CDR1 MDHEN, CDR2 SYDVKM. V shed 5 bases and J shed 6 bases, with 14 bases lying between them. The CDR3 length is 14 residues.

The chain employs TRBV28 and TRBJ1-4; no definite D call. V lost 6 bases and J lost 0, with 14 bases in between. The CDR3 totals 16 residues. Germline V gene data show CDR1 as MDHEN and CDR2 as SYDVKM. Written as DNA, the CDR3 is TGTGCCAGCAGCCTGAGAGTCGGGACAACTAATGAAAAACTGTTTTTT. Its translation is CASSLRVGTTNEKLFF.

This clone occurred once. CDR3 nucleotide sequence: TGTGCCAGCAGTCCCTCTGTGAGGAGGGATTGGTTCTTC. Translation gives CASSPSVRRDWFF. The chain carries TRBV2 and TRBJ2-1; possibly TRBD2 for D (6 bases). V lost 5 bases and J lost 15, with 20 bases in between. The CDR3 loop spans 13 amino acids. Per the germline V gene, CDR1 is SNHLY and CDR2 is FYNNEI.

The V and J genes are TRBV4-3 and TRBJ1-1; the match to TRBD1 covers 7 bases. J gave up 6 bases and V 2 bases, and 6 bases lay outside the gene matches. Per the germline V gene, CDR1 is LGHNA and CDR2 is YSLEER. The CDR3 extends over 14 amino acids. The CDR3 spells CASSQTAQGAEAFF. The CDR3 coding sequence is TGCGCCAGCAGCCAAACTGCTCAGGGGGCTGAAGCTTTCTTT.

The chain recombines TRBV7-2 with TRBJ1-2; D perhaps matches TRBD1 (6 bases). CDR1 and CDR2 (germline): SGHTA, FQGNSA. The CDR3 has 16 residues. Trimming cost V 5 bases and J 8 bases, with 24 bases left between them. The DNA of the CDR3 is TGTGCCAGCAGCGCCTTCATCCCACCGGGGGCGGGGGGCTACACCTTC. Translating gives CASSAFIPPGAGGYTF.

This chain uses TRBV7-2 with TRBJ2-1; TRBD2 agrees at 9 bases. CDR3 length: 15 amino acids. V dropped 5 bases and J dropped 0; count of bases not matched to a gene: 2. Germline V gives CDR1 SGHTA, CDR2 FQGNSA. CDR3 coding DNA: TGTGCCAGCAGCCCTAGCGGGGCCTCCTACAATGAGCAGTTCTTC. Translation gives CASSPSGASYNEQFF.

V is TRBV7-2 and J is TRBJ2-7; TRBD1 matches at 9 bases. Unmatched junction bases numbered 4, after V lost 1 base and J lost 0 bases. The CDR3 loop spans 16 amino acids. CDR1 and CDR2 (germline): SGHTA, FQGNSA. The CDR3 protein is CASSLDGTGSSYEQYF. CDR3 in DNA: TGTGCCAGCAGCTTAGATGGGACAGGGAGCTCCTACGAGCAGTACTTC.

The chain joins TRBV19 to TRBJ2-2; D is undetermined. V lost 4 bases and J 6 bases, leaving 3 bases between the germline ends. CDR1 and CDR2 (germline): LNHDA, SQIVND (reference sequence). The CDR3 loop spans 11 amino acids. CDR3 DNA sequence: TGTGCCAGTAGTACCCCCGGGGAGCTGTTTTTT. It translates to CASSTPGELFF.

The chain has TRBV28 and TRBJ2-7; D unclear. Germline CDR1 and CDR2: MDHEN and SYDVKM. The CDR3 has 13 residues. The V end lost 6 bases, the J end lost 2 bases, and 11 bases lay between the germline ends. The CDR3 bases are TGTGCCAGCAGGCCGGGTCCAACCTACGAGCAGTACTTC. Translation: CASRPGPTYEQYF.